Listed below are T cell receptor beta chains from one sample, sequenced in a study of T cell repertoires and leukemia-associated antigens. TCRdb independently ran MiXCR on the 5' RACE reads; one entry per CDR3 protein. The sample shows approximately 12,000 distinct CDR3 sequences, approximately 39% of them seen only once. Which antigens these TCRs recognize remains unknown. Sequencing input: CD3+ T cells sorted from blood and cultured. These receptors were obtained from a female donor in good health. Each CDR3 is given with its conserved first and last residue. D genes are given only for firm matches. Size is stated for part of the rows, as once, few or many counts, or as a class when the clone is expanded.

TGTGCCAGCTTCCAGGAGTCGAGCTCCTACGAGCAGTACTTC	CASFQESSSYEQYF	many	-	TRBV2	TRBJ2-7
TGTGCCAGCAGCTTAGTGGCCTACGAGCAGTACTTC	CASSLVAYEQYF	medium-sized	-	TRBV7-3	TRBJ2-7
TGCAGTACTAGAGATCCCAGGGAAAATTCACCCCGCCACTTT	CSTRDPRENSPRHF	few	-	TRBV20-1	TRBJ1-6
TGCGCCAGCAGCCAACAGTTCGAGGGGAACTATGGCTACACCTTC	CASSQQFEGNYGYTF	medium-sized	-	TRBV4-1	TRBJ1-2
TGTGCCAGCAGCTTGGCCGGGAGGGACGCCTACAACGAGCAGTTCTTC	CASSLAGRDAYNEQFF	-	TRBD2	TRBV5-4	TRBJ2-1
TGTGCCAGCAGCTTAGGACAGGAGAATACCCAGTACTTC	CASSLGQENTQYF	many	TRBD1	TRBV5-4	TRBJ2-5
TGTGCCAGCAGCCCCGGGGGAGATACGCAGTATTTT	CASSPGGDTQYF	medium-sized	-	TRBV7-9	TRBJ2-3
TGTGCCAGCAGCCAAGGGGGAGTCACAGATACGCAGTATTTT	CASSQGGVTDTQYF	medium-sized	-	TRBV4-2	TRBJ2-3
TGTGCCAGCAGTAAGCGGGAGGGATCCTACAATGAGCAGTTCTTC	CASSKREGSYNEQFF	few	TRBD2	TRBV12-3/TRBV12-4	TRBJ2-1
TGCAGTGCGGATAGGCCCTCAGCGGGGAGTCAAGAGACCCAGTACTTC	CSADRPSAGSQETQYF	medium-sized	TRBD2	TRBV20-1	TRBJ2-5
TGTGCCAGCAGTTACTCGCGACTGACAGGAGCAATGTCGGGCTACGAGCAGTACTTC	CASSYSRLTGAMSGYEQYF	few	-	TRBV6-5	TRBJ2-7
TGTGCCAGCAGGATCGGTGGGCCTGGCCACGAGCAGTACTTC	CASRIGGPGHEQYF	few	-	TRBV27	TRBJ2-7
TGTGCCAGCAGCTTAGGGCCTAGCGGGCCTCGTCGGGAGCAGTACTTC	CASSLGPSGPRREQYF	once	TRBD2	TRBV7-2	TRBJ2-7
TGTGCCATCCGCCGGGACAGGGGCGACGAGCAGTACTTC	CAIRRDRGDEQYF	-	TRBD1	TRBV10-3	TRBJ2-7
TGTGCCAGCAGCCCAGTCCCGGGGACAGCAGATACGCAGTATTTT	CASSPVPGTADTQYF	-	TRBD1	TRBV12-3/TRBV12-4	TRBJ2-3
TGTGCCAGCCGAGCAGGGAAAGGCACAGATACGCAGTATTTT	CASRAGKGTDTQYF	-	-	TRBV28	TRBJ2-3
TGCGCCGGCAGCCAAGGGACCGGCGGGGTAAATGAGCAGTTCTTC	CAGSQGTGGVNEQFF	-	-	TRBV5-1	TRBJ2-1
TGCAGTGCTGTCGGTAGAGGGCTCTACTCCTACAATGAGCAGTTCTTC	CSAVGRGLYSYNEQFF	-	-	TRBV20-1	TRBJ2-1
TGTGCCAGCAGCTTAGGCGGGGGAACTGAAGCTTTCTTT	CASSLGGGTEAFF	medium-sized	-	TRBV13	TRBJ1-1
TGTGCCACCAGTGATCGACACCAACAAGAGACCCAGTACTTC	CATSDRHQQETQYF	many	-	TRBV24-1	TRBJ2-5
TGTTCCAGCCGCCGGGCGCCTGTAGAGACCCAGTACTTC	CSSRRAPVETQYF	-	-	TRBV12-3/TRBV12-4	TRBJ2-5
TGTGCCAGCACGCCAGGGGACTCTGGGGCCAACGTCCTGACTTTC	CASTPGDSGANVLTF	-	-	TRBV6-2/TRBV6-3	TRBJ2-6
TGCGCCAGCAGCTTGAGGGGGACAGGGAACCAGCCCCAGCATTTT	CASSLRGTGNQPQHF	once	TRBD1	TRBV5-1	TRBJ1-5
TGTGCCAGCACTTGGAGGAACACCGGGGAGCTGTTTTTT	CASTWRNTGELFF	few	-	TRBV7-2	TRBJ2-2
TGCAGCGTTGGGACAGGGAGGCCAGATACGCAGTATTTT	CSVGTGRPDTQYF	-	TRBD1	TRBV29-1	TRBJ2-3
TGTGCCAGCAGTTTCGATGCGGGACTAGCGGGAGGTCCTAGGTACGAGCAGTACTTC	CASSFDAGLAGGPRYEQYF	medium-sized	TRBD2	TRBV12-3/TRBV12-4	TRBJ2-7
TGCGCCGGCGGATTTCGGGGGTCCACTGAAGCTTTCTTT	CAGGFRGSTEAFF	few	-	TRBV5-1	TRBJ1-1
TGTGCCAGCAGCTCCTCCGGGACAGGGCCGAACACCGGGGAGCTGTTTTTT	CASSSSGTGPNTGELFF	-	TRBD1	TRBV11-2	TRBJ2-2
TGCGCCAGCAGCACAGGGAACACTGAAGCTTTCTTT	CASSTGNTEAFF	medium-sized	-	TRBV5-1	TRBJ1-1
TGTGCCAGCAGTGGCATACACATTAGCGGGGTGAACACCGGGGAGCTGTTTTTT	CASSGIHISGVNTGELFF	many	TRBD2	TRBV28	TRBJ2-2
TGCAGTGCTAGGGACCTAACCAATGAGCAGTTCTTC	CSARDLTNEQFF	few	-	TRBV20-1	TRBJ2-1
TGTGCCAGCAGCTTGCGGCCATCCGCGGCCTTCACAGATACGCAGTATTTT	CASSLRPSAAFTDTQYF	many	-	TRBV7-2	TRBJ2-3
TGTGCCTGCAGCCAAACCCACGGTGACCTCGATACGCAGTATTTT	CACSQTHGDLDTQYF	-	-	TRBV4-2	TRBJ2-3
TGCAGTGCAACGGACAGGGTAAATGAGCAGTTCTTC	CSATDRVNEQFF	few	TRBD1	TRBV20-1	TRBJ2-1
TGCGCCAGCAGCCAAAGGGGACTAGCGGCTCACACCGGGGAGCTGTTTTTT	CASSQRGLAAHTGELFF	-	TRBD2	TRBV4-1	TRBJ2-2
TGTGCCAGCTCACCCGGCTTCAACACTGAAGCTTTCTTT	CASSPGFNTEAFF	-	-	TRBV25-1	TRBJ1-1
TGTGCCAGCAGTCAGGGGGGAGGCTATACCTTC	CASSQGGGYTF	few	TRBD1	TRBV7-2	TRBJ1-2
TGTGCCAGCAGAAAAAACCCGACAGGCCCCTATGGCTACACCTTC	CASRKNPTGPYGYTF	-	-	TRBV27	TRBJ1-2
TGCAGTGCTAGAGATCTCGACTCTTCGAGCTACAATGAGCAGTTCTTC	CSARDLDSSSYNEQFF	few	-	TRBV20-1	TRBJ2-1
TGTGCCAGCAGTGAAACCCAAGATACGCAGTATTTT	CASSETQDTQYF	many	-	TRBV2	TRBJ2-3
TGTGCCAGCAGCTTACCCACGTATGGGGCCAACGTCCTGACTTTC	CASSLPTYGANVLTF	many	-	TRBV7-9	TRBJ2-6
TGTGCCAGCGGTGGTGCGTCTTCACCCCTCCACTTT	CASGGASSPLHF	few	-	TRBV2	TRBJ1-6
TGCGCCAGCAGCTTAGTTCTGGCGGGAGGGCCGGGATTGATTTGGAAGCAGTTCTTC	CASSLVLAGGPGLIWKQFF	-	TRBD2	TRBV7-9	TRBJ2-1
TGTGCCAGCAGTGGGACTAGCGGGAGCGATGAGCAGTTCTTC	CASSGTSGSDEQFF	few	TRBD2	TRBV6-1	TRBJ2-1
TGTGCCAGCAGTACCGAATATTTAACCGGGACTAGCGGCTACGAGCAGTACTTC	CASSTEYLTGTSGYEQYF	-	TRBD2	TRBV12-3/TRBV12-4	TRBJ2-7
TGTGCCATCACCGCGGGGCCGCCGCTCTACGAGCAGTACTTC	CAITAGPPLYEQYF	-	-	TRBV10-3	TRBJ2-7
TGTGCCAGCAGCTTAAGGGGGACAGGGGGCTACGAGCAGTACTTC	CASSLRGTGGYEQYF	-	TRBD1	TRBV7-3	TRBJ2-7
TGCGCCAGCAGCTTCCAGGGACTAGCGAGTTACAATGAGCAGTTCTTC	CASSFQGLASYNEQFF	medium-sized	TRBD2	TRBV5-1	TRBJ2-1